This T cell receptor (beta chain) is from a study of cytomegalovirus exposure and HLA in healthy donors. Study in general: An early data release held approximately 80 million unique TCRs from HLA-typed donors.

V shed 6 bases and J 9 bases; nucleotides not matched to a gene: 16. Germline values: CDR1 SGHVS, CDR2 FNYEAQ. This CDR3 contains 16 residues. It was with 60 Vbeta and 13 Jbeta primers that the PCR ran. Profiling relied on immunoSEQ multiplex PCR, and the TCRdb table lists in-frame clones only, not all of them. The repertoire holds 150,000 to 200,000 clones, with over 60% as singletons. Notes on the study in general: An analysis that came later showed most CMV-associated TCR beta chains appearing HLA-restricted.

About this clone itself: The antigen is not known.

Sequencing was performed on PBMCs. The chain has TRBV7-6 and TRBJ2-1; TRBD2 matches 8 bases. This sequence originates from a middle-aged woman in good health and CMV-seronegative. CDR3 nucleotides: TGTGCCAGCAGTCACCACGGTCCTTTCGGGGGGGGTGAGCAGTTCTTC. Translated: CASSHHGPFGGGEQFF.